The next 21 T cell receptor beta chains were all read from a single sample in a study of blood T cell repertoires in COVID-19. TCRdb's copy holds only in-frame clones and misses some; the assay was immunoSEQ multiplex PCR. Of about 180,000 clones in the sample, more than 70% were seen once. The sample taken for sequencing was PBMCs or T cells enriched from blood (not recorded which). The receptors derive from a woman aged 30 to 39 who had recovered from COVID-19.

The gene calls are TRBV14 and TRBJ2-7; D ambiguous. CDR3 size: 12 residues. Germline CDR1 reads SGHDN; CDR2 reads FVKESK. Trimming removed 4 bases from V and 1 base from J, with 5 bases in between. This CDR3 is CASSLTSYEQYF. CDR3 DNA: TGTGCCAGCAGCCTTACTTCCTACGAGCAGTACTTC.

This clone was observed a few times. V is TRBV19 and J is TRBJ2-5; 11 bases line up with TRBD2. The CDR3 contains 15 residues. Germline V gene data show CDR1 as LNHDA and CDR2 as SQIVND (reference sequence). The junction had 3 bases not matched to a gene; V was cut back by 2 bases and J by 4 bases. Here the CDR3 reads CASSILAGGSETQYF. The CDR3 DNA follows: TGTGCCAGTAGTATACTAGCGGGAGGTTCAGAGACCCAGTACTTC. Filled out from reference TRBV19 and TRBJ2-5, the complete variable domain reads DGGITQSPKYLFRKEGQNVTLSCEQNLNHDAMYWYRQDPGQGLRLIYYSQIVNDFQKGDIAEGYSVSREKKESFPLTVTSAQKNPTAFYLCASSILAGGSETQYFGPGTRLLVL.

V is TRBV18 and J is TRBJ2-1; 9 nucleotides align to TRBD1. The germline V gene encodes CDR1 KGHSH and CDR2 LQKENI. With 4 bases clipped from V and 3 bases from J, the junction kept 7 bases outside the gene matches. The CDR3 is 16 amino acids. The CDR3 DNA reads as TGTGCCAGCTCACGAGATACAGGGGGCGGCTACAATGAGCAGTTCTTC. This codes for CASSRDTGGGYNEQFF.

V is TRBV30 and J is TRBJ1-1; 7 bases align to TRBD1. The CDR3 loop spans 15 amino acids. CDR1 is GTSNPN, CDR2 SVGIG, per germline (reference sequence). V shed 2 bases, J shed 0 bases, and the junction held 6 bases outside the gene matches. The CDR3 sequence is CAWSSGTDMNTEAFF. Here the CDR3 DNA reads TGTGCCTGGAGTTCCGGGACAGACATGAACACTGAAGCTTTCTTT.

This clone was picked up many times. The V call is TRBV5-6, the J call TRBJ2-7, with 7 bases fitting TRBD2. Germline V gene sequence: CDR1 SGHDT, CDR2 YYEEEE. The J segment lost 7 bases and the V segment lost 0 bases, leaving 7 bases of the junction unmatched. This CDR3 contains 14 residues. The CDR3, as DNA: TGTGCCAGCAGCTTGGGGGACTACCGAGGAGAGCAGTACTTC. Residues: CASSLGDYRGEQYF.

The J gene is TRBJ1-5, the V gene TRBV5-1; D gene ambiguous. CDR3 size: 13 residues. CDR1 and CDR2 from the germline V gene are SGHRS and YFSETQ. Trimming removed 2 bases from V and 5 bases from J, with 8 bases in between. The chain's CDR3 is CASSFSQDQPQHF. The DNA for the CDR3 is TGCGCCAGCAGCTTTTCGCAGGATCAGCCCCAGCATTTT.

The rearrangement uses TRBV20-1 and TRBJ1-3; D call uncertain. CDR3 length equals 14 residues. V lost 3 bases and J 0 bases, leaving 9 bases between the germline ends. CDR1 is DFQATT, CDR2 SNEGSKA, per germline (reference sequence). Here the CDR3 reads CSASSTISGNTIYF. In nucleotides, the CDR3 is TGCAGTGCTAGTTCGACAATCTCTGGAAACACCATATATTTT.

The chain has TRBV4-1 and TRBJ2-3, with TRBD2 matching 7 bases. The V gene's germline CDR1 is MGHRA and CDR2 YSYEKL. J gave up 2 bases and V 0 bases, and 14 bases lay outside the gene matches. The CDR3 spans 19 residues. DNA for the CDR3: TGCGCCAGCAGCCAAGAGCGTCAAAGGGCTAGCGGCACCACAGATACGCAGTATTTT. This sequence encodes CASSQERQRASGTTDTQYF.

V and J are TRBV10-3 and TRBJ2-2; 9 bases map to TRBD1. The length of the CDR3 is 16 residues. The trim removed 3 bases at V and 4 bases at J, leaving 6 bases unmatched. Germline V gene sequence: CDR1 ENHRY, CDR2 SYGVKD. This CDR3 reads CAISDTGQGPTGELFF. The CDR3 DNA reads TGTGCCATCAGTGATACGGGACAGGGACCCACCGGGGAGCTGTTTTTT.

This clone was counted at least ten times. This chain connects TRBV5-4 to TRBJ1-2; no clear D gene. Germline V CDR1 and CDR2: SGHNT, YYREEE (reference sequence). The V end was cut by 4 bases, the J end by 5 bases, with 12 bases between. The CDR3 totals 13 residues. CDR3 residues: CASSPYTVYGYTF. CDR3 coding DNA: TGTGCCAGCAGCCCGTACACAGTATATGGCTACACCTTC. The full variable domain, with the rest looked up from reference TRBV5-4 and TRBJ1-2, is ETGVTQSPTHLIKTRGQQVTLRCSSQSGHNTVSWYQQALGQGPQFIFQYYREEENGRGNFPPRFSGLQFPNYSSELNVNALELDDSALYLCASSPYTVYGYTFGSGTRLTVV.

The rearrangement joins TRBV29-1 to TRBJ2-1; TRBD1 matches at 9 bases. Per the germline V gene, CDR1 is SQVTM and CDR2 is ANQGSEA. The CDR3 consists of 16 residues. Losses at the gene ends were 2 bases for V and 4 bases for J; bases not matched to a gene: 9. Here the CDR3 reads CSVEPADRGSYNEQFF. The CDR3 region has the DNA TGCAGCGTTGAACCCGCGGACAGGGGCTCGTACAATGAGCAGTTCTTC.

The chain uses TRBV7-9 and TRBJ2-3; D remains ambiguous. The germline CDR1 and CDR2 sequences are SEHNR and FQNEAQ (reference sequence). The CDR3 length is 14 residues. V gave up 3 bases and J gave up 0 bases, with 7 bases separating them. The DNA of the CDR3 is TGTGCCAGCAGCTTTGCGTCTAGCACAGATACGCAGTATTTT. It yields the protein CASSFASSTDTQYF.

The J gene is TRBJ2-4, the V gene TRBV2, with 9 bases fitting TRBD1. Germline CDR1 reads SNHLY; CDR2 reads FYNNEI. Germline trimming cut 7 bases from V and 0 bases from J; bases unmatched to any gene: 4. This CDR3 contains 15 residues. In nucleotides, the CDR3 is TGTGCCAGCACCCGGGACAGGGAAGCCAAAAACATTCAGTACTTC. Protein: CASTRDREAKNIQYF.

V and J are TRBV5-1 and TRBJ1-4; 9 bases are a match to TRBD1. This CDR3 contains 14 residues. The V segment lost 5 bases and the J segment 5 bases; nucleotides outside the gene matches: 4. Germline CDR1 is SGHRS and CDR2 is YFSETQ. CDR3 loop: CASSSGTGNEKLFF. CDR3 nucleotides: TGCGCCAGCAGTTCCGGGACAGGGAATGAAAAACTGTTTTTT.

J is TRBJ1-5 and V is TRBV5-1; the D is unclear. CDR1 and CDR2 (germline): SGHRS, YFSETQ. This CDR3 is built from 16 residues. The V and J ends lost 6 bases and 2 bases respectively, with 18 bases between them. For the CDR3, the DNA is TGCGCCAGCAACATCACTGGGCTCCGGCGCAATCAGCCCCAGCATTTT. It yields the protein CASNITGLRRNQPQHF.

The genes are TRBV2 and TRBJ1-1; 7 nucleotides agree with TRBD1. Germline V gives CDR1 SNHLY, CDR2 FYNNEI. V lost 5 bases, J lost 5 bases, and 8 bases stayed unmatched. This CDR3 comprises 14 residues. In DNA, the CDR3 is TGTGCCAGCAGTTCAAGGGACAGAGCAACTGAAGCTTTCTTT. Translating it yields CASSSRDRATEAFF.

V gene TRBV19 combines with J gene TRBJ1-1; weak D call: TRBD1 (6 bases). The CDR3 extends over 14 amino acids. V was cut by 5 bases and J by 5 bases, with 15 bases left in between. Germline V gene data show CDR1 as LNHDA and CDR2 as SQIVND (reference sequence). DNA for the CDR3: TGTGCCAGTAGTCTACAGGGTTTGGGGACTGAAGCTTTCTTT. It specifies CASSLQGLGTEAFF.

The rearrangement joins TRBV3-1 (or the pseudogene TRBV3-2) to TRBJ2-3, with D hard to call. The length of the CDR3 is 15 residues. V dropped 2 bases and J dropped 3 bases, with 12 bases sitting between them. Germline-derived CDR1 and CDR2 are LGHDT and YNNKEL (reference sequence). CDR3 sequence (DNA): TGTGCCAGCAGCCAAAGACTTGGAAGAACAGATACGCAGTATTTT. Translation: CASSQRLGRTDTQYF.

CDR3 in amino acids: CASSKDRGSYEQYF. Here the CDR3 DNA reads TGTGCCAGCAGTAAGGACAGGGGAAGCTACGAGCAGTACTTC. The V and J genes are TRBV2 and TRBJ2-7, with 9 positions matching TRBD1. Germline CDR1 is SNHLY and CDR2 is FYNNEI. V lost 5 bases to trimming and J lost 3 bases; unmatched junction nucleotides: 5. The CDR3 has 14 amino acids.

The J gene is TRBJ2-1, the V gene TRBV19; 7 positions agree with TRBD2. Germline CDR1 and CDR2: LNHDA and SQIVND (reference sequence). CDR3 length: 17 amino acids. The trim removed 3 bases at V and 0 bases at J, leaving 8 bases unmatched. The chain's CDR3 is CASSMAGGRGSYNEQFF. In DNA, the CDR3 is TGTGCCAGTAGTATGGCCGGGGGGAGGGGCTCCTACAATGAGCAGTTCTTC. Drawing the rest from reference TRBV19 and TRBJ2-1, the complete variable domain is DGGITQSPKYLFRKEGQNVTLSCEQNLNHDAMYWYRQDPGQGLRLIYYSQIVNDFQKGDIAEGYSVSREKKESFPLTVTSAQKNPTAFYLCASSMAGGRGSYNEQFFGPGTRLTVL.

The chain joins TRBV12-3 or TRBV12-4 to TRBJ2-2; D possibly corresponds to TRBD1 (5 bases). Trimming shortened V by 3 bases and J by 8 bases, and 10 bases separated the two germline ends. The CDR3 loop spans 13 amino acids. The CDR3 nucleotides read TGTGCCAGCAGTTTGGACAATTGGGGGGAGCTGTTTTTT. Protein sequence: CASSLDNWGELFF.